The 31 T cell receptor beta chains below were found in one sample sequenced in a study of cytomegalovirus exposure and HLA in healthy donors. The PCR used 60 Vbeta and 13 Jbeta primers. Libraries were prepared by immunoSEQ multiplex PCR; TCRdb keeps only in-frame clonotypes and omits some of them. The profile shows around 210,000 clones, 80% to 90% of them singletons. The sample was PBMCs. The source of these receptors is a girl aged 2-10 years in good health and CMV-seronegative.

The chain employs TRBV10-1 and TRBJ2-7; 14 positions agree with TRBD2. The CDR3 spans 16 residues. Germline-derived CDR1 and CDR2 are WNHNN and SYGVQD (reference sequence). With 2 bases clipped from V and 2 bases from J, the junction kept 2 bases outside the gene matches. The CDR3 sequence: CASSEGLAGGPYEQYF. The CDR3 nucleotides are TGCGCCAGCAGTGAGGGACTAGCGGGAGGTCCCTACGAGCAGTACTTC.

This clone was seen a single time. The J gene is TRBJ2-1, the V gene TRBV9; D may be TRBD2 (6 bases). The CDR3 is 15 residues long. Germline CDR1 is SGDLS and CDR2 is YYNGEE. Trimming stripped 0 bases from V and 3 bases from J, with 10 bases between. CDR3: CASSVVGGRYNEQFF. In DNA form, the CDR3 reads TGTGCCAGCAGCGTAGTCGGGGGTCGCTACAATGAGCAGTTCTTC.

The chain uses TRBV7-9 and TRBJ1-4; 8 positions agree with TRBD1. This CDR3 contains 14 residues. Germline CDR1 and CDR2: SEHNR and FQNEAQ (reference sequence). V shed 5 bases and J 8 bases; nucleotides not matched to a gene: 7. The CDR3 loop is CASSKSGGEEKLFF. For the CDR3, the DNA is TGTGCCAGCAGCAAATCAGGGGGCGAAGAAAAACTGTTTTTT.

This chain joins TRBV5-6 and TRBJ2-5, with D unclear. Germline loops: CDR1 SGHDT, CDR2 YYEEEE. The germline V and J ends were trimmed by 4 bases and 5 bases, with 12 bases remaining between them. This CDR3 is 13 amino acids long. CDR3 in DNA: TGTGCCAGCAGCCGGGTCCGAATCGAGACCCAGTACTTC. As protein: CASSRVRIETQYF.

This chain joins TRBV5-1 and TRBJ2-1; TRBD2 might be the D (6 bases). CDR3 length: 14 amino acids. Trimming removed 2 bases from V and 12 bases from J, with 18 bases in between. Germline V lookup: CDR1 SGHRS, CDR2 YFSETQ. This chain's CDR3 is CASSFSKLGDSQFF. The DNA of the CDR3 is TGCGCCAGCAGCTTCAGTAAGTTGGGGGACTCGCAGTTCTTC.

V gene TRBV19 combines with J gene TRBJ1-1; no firm D call. The CDR3 totals 14 residues. V lost 2 bases and J lost 1, with 8 bases in between. The germline CDR1 and CDR2 sequences are LNHDA and SQIVND (reference sequence). The CDR3, as DNA: TGTGCCAGTAGTATAATAGGGAGGAACACTGAAGCTTTCTTT. Amino acid sequence: CASSIIGRNTEAFF.

This clone was seen a single time. The CDR3 is CASSSKLRSLNTEAFF. CDR3 DNA: TGTGCCAGCAGTTCAAAACTAAGGTCGCTTAACACTGAAGCTTTCTTT. This chain uses TRBV6-6 with TRBJ1-1; D gene unclear. CDR1 and CDR2 (germline): MNHNY, SVGAGI (reference sequence). The CDR3 length is 16 residues. Trimming shortened V by 4 bases and J by 2 bases, and 17 bases separated the two germline ends.

The chain is built from TRBV5-3 and TRBJ1-2, with TRBD1 identical over 7 bases. TRBV5-3 has ORF status, its function being uncertain. Unmatched junction bases numbered 6, after V lost 3 bases and J lost 4 bases. CDR3 size: 14 residues. The CDR3 region is CARSSATGSYGYTF. The CDR3 DNA sequence: TGTGCCAGAAGCTCTGCGACAGGGAGCTATGGCTACACCTTC.

This chain links TRBV5-4 with TRBJ2-2; unclear D gene. This CDR3 contains 13 residues. In germline, CDR1 is SGHNT, CDR2 YYREEE (reference sequence). Trimming removed 2 bases at V and 5 bases at J, with 7 bases between. CDR3 loop: CASSFIGTGELFF. The CDR3 nucleotides read TGTGCCAGCAGCTTTATCGGTACCGGGGAGCTGTTTTTT.

The rearrangement joins TRBV5-1 to TRBJ1-1; 7 bases are a match to TRBD1. The J segment lost 5 bases and the V segment lost 3 bases, leaving 10 bases of the junction unmatched. The CDR3 runs to 15 residues. In germline, CDR1 is SGHRS, CDR2 YFSETQ. CDR3 nucleotide sequence: TGCGCCAGCAGCTGGGGGGCAGGGGGGATAACTGAAGCTTTCTTT. This codes for CASSWGAGGITEAFF.

The chain couples TRBV18 to TRBJ2-3; D is unclear. Per germline, CDR1 KGHSH and CDR2 LQKENI. V lost 2 bases to trimming and J lost 0 bases, with 6 bases between them. The CDR3 runs 14 residues. As DNA, the CDR3 is TGTGCCAGCTCACCAACTACTAGCACAGATACGCAGTATTTT. Translating it yields CASSPTTSTDTQYF.

The CDR3 nucleotides are TGTGCCAGCAGCCCCTTCTCTGGAAACACCATATATTTT. Its protein product is CASSPFSGNTIYF. The chain uses TRBV27 and TRBJ1-3; D unclear. The germline V gene has CDR1 MNHEY and CDR2 SMNVEV (reference sequence). Between the trimmed V and J ends, which lost 6 bases and 0 bases, there was a span of 6 bases. This CDR3 has 13 residues.

This clone was seen only once. This rearrangement joins TRBV19 to TRBJ2-3; D is possibly TRBD2 (7 bases). There are 15 residues in the CDR3. V was cut by 3 bases and J by 5 bases, with 15 bases left in between. Germline values: CDR1 LNHDA, CDR2 SQIVND (reference sequence). CDR3 sequence: CASSMRGGAGDTQYF. The CDR3 region has the DNA TGTGCCAGTAGTATGAGGGGGGGGGCTGGAGATACGCAGTATTTT.

J is TRBJ2-2 and V is TRBV18; 10 bases line up with TRBD2. Germline V lookup: CDR1 KGHSH, CDR2 LQKENI. The J segment lost 8 bases and the V segment lost 5 bases, leaving 8 bases of the junction unmatched. The CDR3 extends over 15 amino acids. The CDR3 is CASSSLAGASGELFF. In nucleotides, the CDR3 is TGTGCCAGCTCAAGTCTAGCGGGGGCCTCAGGGGAGCTGTTTTTT.

The table lists this clone with a count of one. V gene TRBV19 combines with J gene TRBJ2-3; D is perhaps TRBD2 (5 bases). CDR3 length equals 14 residues. Germline CDR1 reads LNHDA; CDR2 reads SQIVND (reference sequence). V lost 6 bases and J 5 bases, leaving 15 bases between the germline ends. The CDR3 sequence: CASSLASPRDTQYF. The CDR3 DNA is TGTGCCAGTAGCTTAGCTAGCCCCCGAGATACGCAGTATTTT.

In DNA, the CDR3 is TGCGCCAGCAGCCAAGCTGCCAGCGGGAGGGCATACGAGCAGTACTTC. Encoded protein: CASSQAASGRAYEQYF. V usage is TRBV4-1 and J usage is TRBJ2-7; 10 nucleotides align to TRBD2. The germline V gene encodes CDR1 MGHRA and CDR2 YSYEKL. With V trimmed by 1 base and J by 4 bases, 7 bases remained unmatched. The CDR3 runs 16 residues.

The CDR3 DNA reads TGTGCCAGCAGCTTGGCCGGAGGTGGGCAGCCCCAGCATTTT. This gives the protein CASSLAGGGQPQHF. This rearrangement joins TRBV5-6 to TRBJ1-5, with D unresolved. The CDR3 extends over 14 amino acids. Germline values: CDR1 SGHDT, CDR2 YYEEEE. The germline V and J ends were trimmed by 0 bases and 7 bases, with 11 bases remaining between them. The entire variable domain, with the rest obtained from reference TRBV5-6 and TRBJ1-5, is as follows: DAGVTQSPTHLIKTRGQQVTLRCSPKSGHDTVSWYQQALGQGPQFIFQYYEEEERQRGNFPDRFSGHQFPNYSSELNVNALLLGDSALYLCASSLAGGGQPQHFGDGTRLSIL.

V gene TRBV29-1 combines with J gene TRBJ2-3; D unclear. The V end lost 5 bases, the J end lost 4 bases, and 4 bases lay between the germline ends. CDR3 length: 10 amino acids. CDR1 and CDR2 (germline): SQVTM, ANQGSEA. CDR3 bases: TGCAGCGTTAGCTCAGATACGCAGTATTTT. Protein: CSVSSDTQYF.

The chain recombines TRBV4-1 with TRBJ1-2, with TRBD1 as a possible D gene (6 bases). This CDR3 contains 15 residues. Trimming left V 4 bases short and J 3 bases short, with 15 bases between. CDR1 is MGHRA, CDR2 YSYEKL, per germline. CDR3 coding DNA: TGCGCCAGCAGCCCCGTTACAGGGAGGGACTATGGCTACACCTTC. It translates to CASSPVTGRDYGYTF.

The V gene is TRBV7-2, the J gene TRBJ2-5; 9 bases match TRBD2. Germline V gene data show CDR1 as SGHTA and CDR2 as FQGNSA. CDR3 length: 17 amino acids. V shed 1 base and J 9 bases; nucleotides not matched to a gene: 15. The CDR3 loop reads CASSLGGGGGVGQAQYF. The DNA of the CDR3 is TGTGCCAGCAGCTTAGGGGGTGGCGGGGGGGTGGGTCAGGCCCAGTACTTC.

The V call is TRBV18, the J call TRBJ2-7; D perhaps matches TRBD1 (6 bases). Between the trimmed V and J ends, which lost 6 bases and 3 bases, there was a span of 12 bases. Per germline, CDR1 KGHSH and CDR2 LQKENI. This CDR3 has 13 residues. For the CDR3, the DNA is TGTGCCAGCTCGTATGGACAGAACTACGAGCAGTACTTC. It is translated as CASSYGQNYEQYF.

The chain joins TRBV4-1 to TRBJ2-5, with 8 bases fitting TRBD2. The CDR3 totals 15 residues. V lost 0 bases and J lost 3; bases outside the gene matches: 3. Germline V lookup: CDR1 MGHRA, CDR2 YSYEKL. The CDR3: CASSQDQLAEETQYF. DNA of the CDR3: TGCGCCAGCAGCCAAGATCAACTAGCGGAAGAGACCCAGTACTTC.

This rearrangement joins TRBV5-1 to TRBJ2-3; 8 bases are shared with TRBD2. Germline loops: CDR1 SGHRS, CDR2 YFSETQ. The CDR3 runs to 14 residues. The trim removed 0 bases at V and 7 bases at J, leaving 4 bases unmatched. The CDR3 loop is CASSLERGRYTQYF. For the CDR3, the DNA is TGCGCCAGCAGCTTGGAGCGGGGGCGATATACGCAGTATTTT.

This chain connects TRBV19 to TRBJ2-7, with 9 bases identical to TRBD2. The CDR3 is 15 amino acids. The junction had 7 bases not matched to a gene; V was cut back by 2 bases and J by 5 bases. CDR1 and CDR2 (germline): LNHDA, SQIVND (reference sequence). The CDR3 loop reads CASSISSGILHEQYF. DNA for the CDR3: TGTGCCAGTAGTATATCTAGCGGGATACTCCACGAGCAGTACTTC.

This chain connects TRBV4-2 to TRBJ2-2, with 8 nucleotides matching TRBD2. The trim removed 1 base at V and 2 bases at J, leaving 3 bases unmatched. The germline CDR1 and CDR2 sequences are LGHNA and YNFKEQ. This CDR3 has 16 residues. In DNA, the CDR3 is TGTGCCAGCAGCCAAGTAGCGGGGCTCAACACCGGGGAGCTGTTTTTT. This sequence encodes CASSQVAGLNTGELFF.

The gene calls are TRBV7-7 and TRBJ2-1, with D perhaps TRBD1 (5 bases). The CDR3 is 13 residues long. Trimming left V 3 bases short and J 11 bases short, with 14 bases between. Germline V lookup: CDR1 SSHAT, CDR2 FNYEAQ (reference sequence). Here the CDR3 DNA reads TGTGCCAGCAGCTTCGGTCCCCCGGACAAGCAGTTCTTC. Protein sequence: CASSFGPPDKQFF. The variable domain in full, with the rest retrieved from reference TRBV7-7 and TRBJ2-1, is GAGVSQSPRYKVTKRGQDVTLRCDPISSHATLYWYQQALGQGPEFLTYFNYEAQPDKSGLPSDRFSAERPEGSISTLTIQRTEQRDSAMYRCASSFGPPDKQFFGPGTRLTVL.

The sample holds one count of this clone. The CDR3 loop reads CASSWALGGETQYF. DNA for the CDR3: TGTGCCAGCAGCTGGGCCCTGGGGGGGGAGACCCAGTACTTC. This chain joins TRBV5-4 and TRBJ2-5, with 7 bases that match TRBD2. Germline CDR1 SGHNT, CDR2 YYREEE (reference sequence). The ends lost 3 bases at V and 5 bases at J; junction bases unmatched: 7. The CDR3 has 14 amino acids.

This chain links TRBV6-5 with TRBJ2-1; TRBD2 might be the D (5 bases). V gave up 7 bases and J gave up 6 bases, with 19 bases separating them. CDR3 length: 15 residues. Germline loops: CDR1 MNHEY, CDR2 SVGAGI. CDR3 nucleotide sequence: TGTGCCAGCAACCGTCGCCCAGGACTTCCCAATGAGCAGTTCTTC. Its protein is CASNRRPGLPNEQFF.

The chain carries TRBV6-1 and TRBJ1-1; D possibly corresponds to TRBD1 (6 bases). The CDR3 sequence is 15 residues long. V shed 1 base and J shed 1 base, with 10 bases lying between them. Germline values: CDR1 MNHNS, CDR2 SASEGT. The CDR3 sequence is CASSEGMTGNTEAFF. Written as DNA, the CDR3 is TGTGCCAGCAGTGAAGGGATGACAGGGAACACTGAAGCTTTCTTT.

The rearrangement joins TRBV6-5 to TRBJ1-1, with D possibly TRBD1 on 5 matching bases. CDR3 size: 14 residues. V was pared by 2 bases and J by 6 bases, with 13 bases between. The V gene's germline CDR1 is MNHEY and CDR2 SVGAGI. CDR3 in DNA: TGTGCCAGCAGTTACCGGGGGGGTCGGGCTGAAGCTTTCTTT. It yields the protein CASSYRGGRAEAFF.

The chain joins TRBV6-1 to TRBJ2-1; TRBD2 matches 10 bases. The CDR3 runs to 15 residues. Germline assignment: CDR1 MNHNS and CDR2 SASEGT. The J segment lost 9 bases and the V segment lost 8 bases, leaving 13 bases of the junction unmatched. The CDR3 region is CASQRGGEGVGEQFF. The DNA of the CDR3 is TGTGCCAGCCAGCGGGGGGGCGAGGGGGTTGGTGAGCAGTTCTTC.